This T cell receptor beta chain was captured by sequencing in a study of response to subunit inactivated influenza vaccine (dated by TCRdb to 2017 to 2018). Describing the broader study: Deep quantitative profiling of the T cell receptor repertoire was used in the study to follow responses to a trivalent subunit inactivated influenza vaccine. Overall results and qualifications from the work: According to the authors, only a limited number of new T cells may be recruited by each seasonal influenza vaccination.

Turning to this clonotype: No antigen is known for it. Base qualities are not provided; no much larger clone lies one nucleotide away.

Library method: RT-PCR. The sequencing machine was an Illumina HiSeq 2500. TCRdb trimmed public reads at Q25 via fastp, called clones via MiXCR and kept in-frame beta chains. Rows with one shared CDR3 protein collapse into an entry with the most common genes and DNA. The table for this sample lists over 450,000 distinct CDR3 sequences; 10% to 15% of them were counted only once. Of the sample, around 13% falls within the top ten clones. Read against the paper, the sample's time point label means: approximately 40 days after influenza vaccine administration. The V end loses 6 bases and the J end loses 0 bases, and a stretch of 13 bases separates them. Spanning cysteine to phenylalanine, the CDR3 consists of 15 amino acids. Here the CDR3 DNA is all that survives: 45 bases in frame from base 1. Looking up the germline V gene yields CDR1 MDHEN and CDR2 SYDVKM.

The sequences come from PBMCs from blood, collected 35 to 45 days after vaccination. Recombination joined TRBV28 with TRBJ2-3; the D gene identity is not certain. This TCR derives from a man aged 50 to 59 who received an inactivated influenza vaccine. Donor details come from another sample of the same person, matched by shared clones. In nucleotides, the sequence is TGTGCCAGCAGAGAAGAACAGTCTAGCACAGATACGCAGTATTTT. This codes for CASREEQSSTDTQYF.